This T cell receptor (beta chain) was recovered during a study of blood T cells in healthy people across ages. Study results and caveats: Diversity of TCR beta per million T cells declined in a roughly linear way with age.

As concerns this clonotype: Its antigen is undetermined.

Sample-barcoded 5' priming and a J-beta primer mix drove a second PCR of roughly 6 to 12 cycles. TCRdb ran MiXCR on the 5' RACE reads and lists one entry per CDR3 protein. The sample lists roughly 2 million distinct CDR3 sequences, approximately 50% seen once, with approximately 2.1% in the top ten. Caucasian individuals from Russia who were healthy and aged about 6 to 95 acted as donors. This clonotype was obtained from a woman between 40 and 50 years old in good health. Sequencing was performed on blood.

Here the CDR3 DNA reads TGCAGCGTTGGTAAAACGGGACAGGCTAGCGTCGGGGGCGGCTACACCTTC. Translated: CSVGKTGQASVGGGYTF. This chain links TRBV29-1 with TRBJ1-2; 8 bases agree with TRBD1. There are 17 residues in the CDR3. The V and J ends lost 4 bases and 8 bases, in that order; junction bases with no gene match: 21. CDR1 is SQVTM, CDR2 ANQGSEA, per germline.